This T cell receptor beta chain was captured by sequencing in a study of Graves' ophthalmopathy and Graves' hyperthyroidism (dated by TCRdb to 2016 to 2019). About the study as a whole: Stable hyperthyroidism was defined as no progression to ophthalmopathy within 18 months of follow-up. To tell Graves' ophthalmopathy apart from Graves' hyperthyroidism, and to predict which patients would progress to ophthalmopathy, the study relied on TCR beta repertoire signatures. In total, some 130 blood samples were TCR-sequenced: 40 to 45 ophthalmopathy, some 72 hyperthyroidism and approximately 17 hyperthyroidism-to-ophthalmopathy patients. A discovery set of 100 patients (roughly 41 ophthalmopathy, under 65 stable hyperthyroidism) was enrolled to explore V-J signatures distinguishing ophthalmopathy from hyperthyroidism. An independent validation cohort was composed of 18 hyperthyroidism patients and about 16 patients who later progressed from hyperthyroidism to ophthalmopathy. In five or six hyperthyroidism patients, the T-cell repertoires found in thyroid tissue were compared with those found in blood. After sampling, hyperthyroidism patients received methimazole starting at 30 mg daily, and ophthalmopathy patients received high-dose intravenous methylprednisolone. Results the study describes overall, beyond this receptor: No statistical method was used to set the sample size in advance, and the investigators knew which group each participant was assigned to. Most of the expanded thyroid clonotypes with a frequency above 0.001 were also detected in blood, and it was suggested that the thyroid immune response may be reflected by blood repertoires. In validation, the model predicted ophthalmopathy progression with about 64% sensitivity and approximately 72% specificity; eleven to twelve predicted patients were CT-confirmed with GO in a median of 6.5 months. In cross-validation, the 13-signature model distinguished ophthalmopathy from stable hyperthyroidism with 85% to 90% sensitivity and around 82% specificity, and in the test set the corresponding values were around 78% and 73%.

On this clonotype itself: Its antigen is still unknown. One base away there is no much larger clone; base qualities are not given.

Measured from the cysteine to the phenylalanine, the CDR3 is 10 residues long. The CDR3 DNA has 30 bases and is translated from base 1. CDR1 and CDR2 are read off the germline V gene (reference sequence) as LNHDA and SQIVND. V is pared back by 11 bases and J by 8 bases, with 12 bases lying between the germline termini. Hyperthyroidism patients were newly diagnosed, were aged 18 to 65 years, and had a disease duration under 2 months. Patients were excluded if they had other autoimmune diseases, uncontrolled infections, pregnancy or lactation. Clinical symptoms, serum thyroxine, TRAb, thyroid ultrasound and orbital computed tomography were used for diagnosis. Trizol reagent was used to extract the total RNA, and its quality was then checked on an Agilent 2100 Bioanalyzer. For repertoire sequencing, the TCR beta CDR3 regions were amplified from RNA transcripts. The first round of RT-PCR was done with HTBI primers and the Qiagen OneStep RT-PCR kit, and was followed by a second round of multiplex PCR, then size selection and purification. Libraries were sequenced on an Illumina HiSeq2000 using paired-end 100 bp reads. Per the authors' processing: Reads were processed with SOAPnuke, discarding reads with adapters, uncalled bases, mean Phred below 15, or no exact constant-primer or identifier match. COPE v1.2.5 was used to merge the high-quality paired reads. Each unique nucleotide sequence was defined as a clonotype, and clonotypes were aligned to IMGT TRB V, D and J references with MiTCR v1.1. The analysis was limited to V-J combinations with a frequency above 0.0001, which together covered just over 98% of the repertoires. For each V-J combination, a TCR clonal expansion and chaos score was defined as F50 clonal expansion divided by the chaos observed in the TCRdist matrix. Welch's t-statistics and random forest were used to reduce the features to about a dozen V-J combinations, which were then used as input to a naive Bayes classifier. The Morisita-Horn index was used to measure how similar the thyroid and blood repertoires were. TCRdb trimmed public reads at Q25 via fastp, called clones via MiXCR and kept in-frame beta chains. Records with the same CDR3 protein are collapsed into one entry carrying the most frequent genes and DNA. The V and J calls come from TCRdb's annotation, not from the publication. The sample data list about 1.1 million distinct CDR3 sequences, and about 36% of these were observed just once. Together, the top ten hold around 10% of the sample.

Material for sequencing was peripheral blood or thyroid tissue (not recorded which). The sequence came from an adult man with Graves' hyperthyroidism. The sequence is built from TRBV19 and TRBJ1-2, with the D gene too uncertain to name. For the CDR3, the sequence is CAGLRGGYTF. The sequence in DNA is TGTGCCGGGTTGCGCGGGGGCTACACCTTC.